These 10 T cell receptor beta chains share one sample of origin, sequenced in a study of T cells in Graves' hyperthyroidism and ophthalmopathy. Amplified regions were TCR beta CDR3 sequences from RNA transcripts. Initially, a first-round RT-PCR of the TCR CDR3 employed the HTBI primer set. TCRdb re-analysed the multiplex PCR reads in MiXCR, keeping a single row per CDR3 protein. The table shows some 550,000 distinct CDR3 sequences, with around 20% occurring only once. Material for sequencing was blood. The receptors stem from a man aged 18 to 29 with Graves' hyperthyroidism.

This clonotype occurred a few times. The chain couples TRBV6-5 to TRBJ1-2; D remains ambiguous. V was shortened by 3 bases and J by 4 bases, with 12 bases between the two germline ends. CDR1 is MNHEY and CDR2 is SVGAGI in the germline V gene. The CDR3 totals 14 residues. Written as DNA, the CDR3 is TGTGCCAGCAGTTATTCTCGACGGAGCTATGGCTACACCTTC. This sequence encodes CASSYSRRSYGYTF.

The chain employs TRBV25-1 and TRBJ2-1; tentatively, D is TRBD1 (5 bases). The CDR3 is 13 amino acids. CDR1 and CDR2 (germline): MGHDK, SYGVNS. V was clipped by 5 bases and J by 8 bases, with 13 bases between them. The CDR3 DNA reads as TGTGCCAGCAGTTTTAGGGGTGGGGATGAGCAGTTCTTC. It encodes CASSFRGGDEQFF.

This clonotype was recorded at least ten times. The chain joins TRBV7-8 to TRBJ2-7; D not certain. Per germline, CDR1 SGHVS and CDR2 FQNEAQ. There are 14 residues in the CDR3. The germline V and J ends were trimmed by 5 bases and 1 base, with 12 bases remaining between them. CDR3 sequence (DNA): TGTGCCAGCAGCCTGATGGGGAAGTCCTACGAGCAGTACTTC. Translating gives CASSLMGKSYEQYF.

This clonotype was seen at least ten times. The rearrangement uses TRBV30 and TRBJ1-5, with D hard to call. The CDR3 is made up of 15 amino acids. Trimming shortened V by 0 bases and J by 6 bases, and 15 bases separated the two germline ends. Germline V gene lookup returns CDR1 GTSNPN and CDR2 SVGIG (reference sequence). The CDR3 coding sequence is TGTGCCTGGAGTGTAGGCCCTCAGTCCACTCAGCCCCAGCATTTT. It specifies CAWSVGPQSTQPQHF.

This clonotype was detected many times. For the CDR3, the DNA is TGCAGTGCTAGGAGGGACACCGGGGAGCTGTTTTTT. Protein: CSARRDTGELFF. This chain joins TRBV20-1 and TRBJ2-2, with D possibly matching TRBD2 (5 bases). Looked up from germline, CDR1 is DFQATT and CDR2 is SNEGSKA (reference sequence). The CDR3 contains 12 residues. The ends were cut back, 3 bases at V and 3 bases at J, with 5 bases in the middle.

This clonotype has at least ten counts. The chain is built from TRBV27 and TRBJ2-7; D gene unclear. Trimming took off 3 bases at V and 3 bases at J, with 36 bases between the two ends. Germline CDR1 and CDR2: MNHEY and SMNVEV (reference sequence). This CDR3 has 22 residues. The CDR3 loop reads CASSFRSIGPVGLADAFYEQYF. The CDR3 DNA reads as TGTGCCAGCAGTTTTCGTTCCATAGGTCCGGTGGGATTGGCAGACGCTTTCTACGAGCAGTACTTC.

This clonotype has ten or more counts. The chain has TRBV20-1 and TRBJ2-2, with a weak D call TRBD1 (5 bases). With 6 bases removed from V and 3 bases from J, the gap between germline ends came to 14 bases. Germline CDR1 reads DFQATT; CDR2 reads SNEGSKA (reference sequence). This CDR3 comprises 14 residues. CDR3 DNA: TGCAGTGCCCATGGTAGCAGGGACACCGGGGAGCTGTTTTTT. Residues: CSAHGSRDTGELFF.

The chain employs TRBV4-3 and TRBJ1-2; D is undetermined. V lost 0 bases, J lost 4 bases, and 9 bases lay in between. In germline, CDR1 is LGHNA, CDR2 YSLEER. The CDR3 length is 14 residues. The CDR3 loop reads CASSQDRGTYGYTF. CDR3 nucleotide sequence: TGCGCCAGCAGCCAAGATAGAGGCACCTATGGCTACACCTTC.

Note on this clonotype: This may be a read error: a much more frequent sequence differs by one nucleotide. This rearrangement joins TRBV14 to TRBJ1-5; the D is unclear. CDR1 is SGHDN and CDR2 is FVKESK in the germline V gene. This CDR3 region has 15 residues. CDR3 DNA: TGTGCCAGCAGCCAAGGTCCTGGGAGCAATCAGTCCCAGCATTTT. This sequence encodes CASSQGPGSNQSQHF. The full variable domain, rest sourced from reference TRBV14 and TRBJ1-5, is EAGVTQFPSHSVIEKGQTVTLRCDPISGHDNLYWYRRVMGKEIKFLLHFVKESKQDESGMPNNRFLAERTGGTYSTLKVQPAELEDSGVYFCASSQGPGSNQSQHFGDGTRLSIL.

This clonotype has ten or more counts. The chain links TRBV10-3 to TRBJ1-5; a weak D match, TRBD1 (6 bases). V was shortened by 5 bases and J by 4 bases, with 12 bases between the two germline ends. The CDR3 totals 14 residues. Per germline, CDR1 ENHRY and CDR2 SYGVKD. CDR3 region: CAISQGQGNQPQHF. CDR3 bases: TGTGCCATCAGTCAAGGGCAGGGGAATCAGCCCCAGCATTTT.